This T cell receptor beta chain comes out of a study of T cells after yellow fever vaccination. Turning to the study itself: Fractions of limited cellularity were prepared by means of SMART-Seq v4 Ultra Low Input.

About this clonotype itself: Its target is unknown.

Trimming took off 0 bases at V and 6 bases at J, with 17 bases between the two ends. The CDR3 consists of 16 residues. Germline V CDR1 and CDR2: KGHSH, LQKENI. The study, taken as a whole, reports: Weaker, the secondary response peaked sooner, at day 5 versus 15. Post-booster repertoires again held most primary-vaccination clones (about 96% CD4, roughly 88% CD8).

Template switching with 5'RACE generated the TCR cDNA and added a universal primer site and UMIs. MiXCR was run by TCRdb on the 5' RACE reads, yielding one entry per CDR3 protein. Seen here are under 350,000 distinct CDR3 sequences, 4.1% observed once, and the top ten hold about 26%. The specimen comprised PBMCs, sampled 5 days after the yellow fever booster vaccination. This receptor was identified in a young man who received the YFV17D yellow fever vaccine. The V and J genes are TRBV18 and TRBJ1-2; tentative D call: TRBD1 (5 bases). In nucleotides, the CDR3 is TGTGCCAGCTCACCACCGAAAGGGGAAAGGGTTCATGGCTACACCTTC. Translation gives CASSPPKGERVHGYTF.